This entry lists 19 T cell receptor beta chains sequenced from one sample in a study of T-cell reconstitution after alpha-beta-depleted transplantation in children. Notes on the study in general: T-cell counts and diversity at one year following transplant were attributed mainly to newly produced T cells.

Their cognate antigens are unknown. Preparation of the TCRbeta library involved a method that used unique molecular identifiers. MiXCR was run by TCRdb on the PCR reads, yielding one entry per CDR3 protein. In the table there are a few hundred thousand distinct CDR3 sequences, approximately 7.3% of which are singletons. This specimen was peripheral blood, taken 360 days after TCRalphabeta/CD19-depleted stem cell transplant. These receptors were taken from a female patient aged 2-15 years who had a stem cell transplant for Fanconi anemia, so the T cells may come from the graft donor.

This clonotype was counted many times. CDR3 protein: CASSLVLAGGDTQYF. CDR3 coding DNA: TGTGCCAGCAGCTTAGTACTAGCGGGGGGCGATACGCAGTATTTT. The chain links TRBV7-2 to TRBJ2-3, with TRBD2 matching over 12 bases. V lost 1 base, J lost 6 bases, and 2 bases stayed unmatched. The CDR3 totals 15 residues. CDR1 is SGHTA, CDR2 FQGNSA, per germline.

The chain combines TRBV28 with TRBJ2-5, with 9 bases identical to TRBD2. The germline CDR1 and CDR2 sequences are MDHEN and SYDVKM. This CDR3 is 14 amino acids long. Unmatched junction bases numbered 3, after V lost 2 bases and J lost 5 bases. The DNA of the CDR3 is TGTGCCAGCAGTTTACCGGGACTAGCTGAGACCCAGTACTTC. Protein sequence: CASSLPGLAETQYF.

This clonotype has just a few counts. The rearrangement links TRBV12-3 or TRBV12-4 to TRBJ2-7; D may be TRBD1 or TRBD2 (5 bases each). V was trimmed by 7 bases and J by 4 bases, leaving 23 bases between them. CDR3 length: 16 residues. The CDR3 loop is CASTLGTRQIRYEQYF. The CDR3, as DNA: TGTGCCAGCACCCTAGGGACCAGGCAGATCAGATACGAGCAGTACTTC.

For this clonotype: With a much larger clone just one base away, this may be a read error. The chain couples TRBV3-1 to TRBJ1-1; D is perhaps TRBD1 (5 bases). Germline V gene sequence: CDR1 LGHDT, CDR2 YNNKEL (reference sequence). The CDR3 is 14 amino acids. As DNA, the CDR3 is TGTGCCTGCAGCCAAGTTACGGGGGAAACTGAAGCTTTCTTT. Protein product: CACSQVTGETEAFF.

This clonotype was detected ten times or more. The chain carries TRBV15 and TRBJ1-2; D perhaps matches TRBD1 (6 bases). Germline CDR1 LNHNV, CDR2 YYDKDF (reference sequence). The CDR3 covers 17 residues. Trimming pared 6 bases from V and 2 bases from J, leaving 22 bases between. CDR3 in DNA: TGTGCCACCAGACGTCCCATTTCGGACAGTTTCAACTATGGCTACACCTTC. This translates into CATRRPISDSFNYGYTF.

This clonotype was counted at least ten times. The V call is TRBV9, the J call TRBJ2-3; possibly TRBD2 for D (5 bases). Trimming left V 3 bases short and J 7 bases short, with 18 bases between. Germline values: CDR1 SGDLS, CDR2 YYNGEE. This CDR3 spans 15 amino acids. The CDR3 DNA is TGTGCCAGCAGCGCTCATGACTACCCAGGAAATACGCAGTATTTT. Residues: CASSAHDYPGNTQYF.

This clonotype was observed many times. The V and J genes are TRBV20-1 and TRBJ1-2, with D uncertain. This CDR3 has 8 residues. Germline loops: CDR1 DFQATT, CDR2 SNEGSKA (reference sequence). V was clipped by 5 bases and J by 8 bases, with 3 bases between them. In DNA form, the CDR3 reads TGCAGTGCTCGCGGCTACACCTTC. It yields the protein CSARGYTF.

This clonotype was picked up a small number of times. The chain employs TRBV20-1 and TRBJ2-5, with 7 bases fitting TRBD2. J lost 4 bases, V lost 1 base, and 3 bases had no gene match. Germline V gives CDR1 DFQATT, CDR2 SNEGSKA (reference sequence). The CDR3 sequence is 13 residues long. The DNA of the CDR3 is TGCAGTGCTAGAGTCGCTAGCGGAGAGACCCAGTACTTC. Its translation: CSARVASGETQYF.

In this sample, this clonotype turned up a few times. This chain uses TRBV6-1 with TRBJ2-2, with a weak D call TRBD2 (7 bases). CDR1 is MNHNS, CDR2 SASEGT, per germline. The CDR3 has 15 amino acids. The V gene lost 8 bases and the J gene lost 4 bases, with 17 bases spanning the gap. CDR3 coding DNA: TGTGCCAGCTCGTTTCTGCGGGGGCGCACCGGGGAGCTGTTTTTT. Translating it yields CASSFLRGRTGELFF.

This clonotype was found many times. This chain joins TRBV21-1 and TRBJ2-3; TRBD1, the D gene given by the table, was not confirmed from the DNA. TRBV21-1 is listed as a pseudogene. This CDR3 comprises 16 residues. CDR3 DNA sequence: TGTGCCAGCAGCAAAAAATTGGGACAGAGCACAGATACGCAGTATTTT. Protein sequence: CASSKKLGQSTDTQYF.

This clonotype has a handful of counts. The V gene is TRBV11-1, the J gene TRBJ2-5; TRBD1 matches at 9 bases. V gave up 5 bases and J gave up 5 bases; unmatched junction bases: 18. Germline assignment: CDR1 SGHAT and CDR2 FQDESV (reference sequence). There are 18 residues in the CDR3. CDR3 amino acids: CASSPIPGQGPSHETQYF. CDR3 in DNA: TGTGCCAGCAGCCCAATTCCGGGACAGGGCCCCTCCCACGAGACCCAGTACTTC.

This clonotype was found many times. The V and J genes are TRBV5-1 and TRBJ2-3; D not certain. V was pared by 1 base and J by 2 bases, with 8 bases between. The germline V gene has CDR1 SGHRS and CDR2 YFSETQ. CDR3 length equals 14 residues. The DNA of the CDR3 is TGCGCCAGCAGCTTGTGGCAGGCCACAGATACGCAGTATTTT. Translating gives CASSLWQATDTQYF.

The chain links TRBV18 to TRBJ1-6, with D hard to call. Germline V gene sequence: CDR1 KGHSH, CDR2 LQKENI. V gave up 2 bases and J gave up 5 bases, with 10 bases separating them. This CDR3 contains 15 residues. The DNA of the CDR3 is TGTGCCAGCTCACCAGACCGACCGAATAATTCACCCCTCCACTTT. This sequence encodes CASSPDRPNNSPLHF.

The table lists this clonotype with a few counts. The chain is built from TRBV20-1 and TRBJ1-6, with D unresolved. Germline V CDR1 and CDR2: DFQATT, SNEGSKA (reference sequence). Trimming took 3 bases from V and 0 from J, leaving 9 bases between them. The CDR3 covers 15 residues. CDR3 region: CSASPSSSYNSPLHF. CDR3 DNA: TGCAGTGCTAGCCCCAGTAGCTCCTATAATTCACCCCTCCACTTT.

This clonotype was observed at least ten times. The rearrangement uses TRBV20-1 and TRBJ1-1; D gene uncertain. The germline V gene has CDR1 DFQATT and CDR2 SNEGSKA (reference sequence). This CDR3 spans 14 amino acids. V was trimmed by 3 bases and J by 2 bases, leaving 13 bases between them. The chain's CDR3 is CSASSDFYNTEAFF. CDR3 bases: TGCAGTGCTAGTTCGGATTTCTATAACACTGAAGCTTTCTTT.

This clonotype was seen ten or more times. The gene calls are TRBV5-5 and TRBJ2-2, with 8 bases that match TRBD2. J gave up 5 bases and V 3 bases, and 12 bases lay outside the gene matches. Germline values: CDR1 SGHKS, CDR2 YYEKEE (reference sequence). The CDR3 contains 17 residues. The CDR3 DNA sequence: TGTGCCAGCAGCTCACAAAATCGCGGGGGGATTACCGGGGAGCTGTTTTTT. Protein product: CASSSQNRGGITGELFF.

The chain recombines TRBV2 with TRBJ2-1; 15 bases match TRBD2. The CDR3 is 18 residues long. The germline V gene encodes CDR1 SNHLY and CDR2 FYNNEI. The CDR3 is CTIILGLAGGPEYNEQFF. The CDR3 nucleotides read TGTACCATCATCCTCGGACTAGCGGGGGGGCCCGAATACAATGAGCAGTTCTTC.

Ten or more counts support this clonotype. The genes are TRBV7-2 and TRBJ2-5; 7 positions agree with TRBD2. CDR1 is SGHTA, CDR2 FQGNSA, per germline. The CDR3 is 15 amino acids. Unmatched junction bases numbered 7, after V lost 5 bases and J lost 1 base. CDR3 loop: CASSGKTSFQETQYF. The CDR3 coding sequence is TGTGCCAGCAGCGGCAAGACTAGCTTCCAAGAGACCCAGTACTTC.

This clonotype occurred a few times. The chain uses TRBV7-6 and TRBJ2-5; no clear D. V lost 7 bases, J lost 7 bases, and 10 bases lay in between. CDR3 length: 11 residues. CDR1 and CDR2 (germline): SGHVS, FNYEAQ. The DNA for the CDR3 is TGTGCCAGCATCCAGCAGGCGACCCAGTACTTC. Translation gives CASIQQATQYF.